The 5 T cell receptor beta chains in this list originate from one sample, sequenced in a study of technical replicates of blood from a few donors. Using immunoSEQ multiplex PCR, the repertoire was profiled, and TCRdb retains in-frame clones only, with some absent. The sample records about 87,000 clones, 95% being singletons. Sequencing input: T cells isolated from PBMCs. Receptor source: a human donor in good health.

On this clone: Other DNA sequences from this sample encode an identical CDR3 as well. J is TRBJ1-1 and V is TRBV19, with unresolved D. Trimming removed 3 bases at V and 2 bases at J, with 10 bases between. The CDR3 is 14 residues long. CDR1 and CDR2 (germline): LNHDA, SQIVND (reference sequence). The DNA of the CDR3 is TGTGCCAGTAGTATTGGAGCAGCCAACACTGAAGCTTTCTTT. This sequence encodes CASSIGAANTEAFF.

This chain joins TRBV6-5 and TRBJ1-5; 8 nucleotides match TRBD1. Germline V gene data show CDR1 as MNHEY and CDR2 as SVGAGI. This CDR3 contains 15 residues. The junction had 5 bases not matched to a gene; V was cut back by 5 bases and J by 2 bases. The CDR3 loop reads CASSTLGQGNQPQHF. CDR3 DNA sequence: TGTGCCAGCAGTACCTTGGGACAGGGCAATCAGCCCCAGCATTTT.

This clone has only a few counts. The rearrangement links TRBV5-1 to TRBJ1-1; perhaps TRBD1 as D (5 bases). The CDR3 totals 10 residues. CDR1 and CDR2 (germline): SGHRS, YFSETQ. Deletions cut 8 bases from V and 10 bases from J, with 12 bases between. The CDR3 reads CARFRESAFF. The CDR3, as DNA: TGCGCCAGATTCAGGGAATCAGCTTTCTTT. Variable domain in full (rest from reference TRBV5-1 and TRBJ1-1): KAGVTQTPRYLIKTRGQQVTLSCSPISGHRSVSWYQQTPGQGLQFLFEYFSETQRNKGNFPGRFSGRQFSNSRSEMNVSTLELGDSALYLCARFRESAFFGQGTRLTVV.

The chain couples TRBV5-1 to TRBJ1-2; 11 nucleotides agree with TRBD1. V lost 0 bases, J lost 3 bases, and 4 bases stayed unmatched. The germline V gene has CDR1 SGHRS and CDR2 YFSETQ. This CDR3 comprises 16 residues. In DNA, the CDR3 is TGCGCCAGCAGCTTGGGGGACAGGGGGATGTACTATGGCTACACCTTC. This encodes CASSLGDRGMYYGYTF. The entire variable domain, with the rest obtained from reference TRBV5-1 and TRBJ1-2, is as follows: KAGVTQTPRYLIKTRGQQVTLSCSPISGHRSVSWYQQTPGQGLQFLFEYFSETQRNKGNFPGRFSGRQFSNSRSEMNVSTLELGDSALYLCASSLGDRGMYYGYTFGSGTRLTVV.

V is TRBV4-1 and J is TRBJ2-1; 10 nucleotides align to TRBD2. CDR3 length: 18 amino acids. The V gene end was trimmed by 0 bases and the J gene end by 8 bases; junction bases not matched to a gene: 13. Per germline, CDR1 MGHRA and CDR2 YSYEKL. The chain's CDR3 is CASSQDAWSSGSLDEQFF. The CDR3 DNA follows: TGCGCCAGCAGCCAAGACGCCTGGTCTAGCGGGAGTTTGGATGAGCAGTTCTTC.